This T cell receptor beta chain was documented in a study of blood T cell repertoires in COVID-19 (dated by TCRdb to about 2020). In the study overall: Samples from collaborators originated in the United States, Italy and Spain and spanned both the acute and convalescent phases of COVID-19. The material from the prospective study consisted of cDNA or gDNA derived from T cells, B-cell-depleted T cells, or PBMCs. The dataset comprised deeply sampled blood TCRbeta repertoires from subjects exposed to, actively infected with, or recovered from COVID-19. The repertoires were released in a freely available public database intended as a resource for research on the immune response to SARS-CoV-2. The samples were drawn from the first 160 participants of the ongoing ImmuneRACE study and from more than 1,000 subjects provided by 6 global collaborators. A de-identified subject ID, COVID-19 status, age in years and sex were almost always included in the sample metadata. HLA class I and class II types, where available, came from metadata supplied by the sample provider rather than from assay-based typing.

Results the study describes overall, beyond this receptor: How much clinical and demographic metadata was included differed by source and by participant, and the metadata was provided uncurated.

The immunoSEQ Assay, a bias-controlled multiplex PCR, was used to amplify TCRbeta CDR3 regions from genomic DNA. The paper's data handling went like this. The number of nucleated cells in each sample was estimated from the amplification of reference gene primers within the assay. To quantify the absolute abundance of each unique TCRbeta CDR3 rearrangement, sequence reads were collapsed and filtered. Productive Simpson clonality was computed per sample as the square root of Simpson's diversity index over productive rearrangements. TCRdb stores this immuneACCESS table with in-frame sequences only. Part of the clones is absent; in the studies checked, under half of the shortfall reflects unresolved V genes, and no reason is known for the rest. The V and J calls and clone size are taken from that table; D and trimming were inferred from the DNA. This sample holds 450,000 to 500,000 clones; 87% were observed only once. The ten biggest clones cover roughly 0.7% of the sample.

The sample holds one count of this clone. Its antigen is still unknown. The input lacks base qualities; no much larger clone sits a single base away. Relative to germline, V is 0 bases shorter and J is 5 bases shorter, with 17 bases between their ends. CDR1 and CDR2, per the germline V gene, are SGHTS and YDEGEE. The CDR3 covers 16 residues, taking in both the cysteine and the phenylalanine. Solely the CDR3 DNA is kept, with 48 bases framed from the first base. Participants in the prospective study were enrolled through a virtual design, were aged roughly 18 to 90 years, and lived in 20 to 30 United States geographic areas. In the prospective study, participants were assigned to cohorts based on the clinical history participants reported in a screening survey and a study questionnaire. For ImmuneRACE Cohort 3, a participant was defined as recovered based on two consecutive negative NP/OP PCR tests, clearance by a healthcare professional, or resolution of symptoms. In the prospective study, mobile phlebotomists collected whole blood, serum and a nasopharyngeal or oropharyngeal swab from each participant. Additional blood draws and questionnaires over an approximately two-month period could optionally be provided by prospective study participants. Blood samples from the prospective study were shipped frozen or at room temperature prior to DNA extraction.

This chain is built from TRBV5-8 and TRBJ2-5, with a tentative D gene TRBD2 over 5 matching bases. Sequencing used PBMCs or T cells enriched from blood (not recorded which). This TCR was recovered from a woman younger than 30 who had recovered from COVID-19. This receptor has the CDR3 CASSLAVVARRETQYF. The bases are TGTGCCAGCAGCTTGGCCGTGGTAGCGCGACGGGAGACCCAGTACTTC.